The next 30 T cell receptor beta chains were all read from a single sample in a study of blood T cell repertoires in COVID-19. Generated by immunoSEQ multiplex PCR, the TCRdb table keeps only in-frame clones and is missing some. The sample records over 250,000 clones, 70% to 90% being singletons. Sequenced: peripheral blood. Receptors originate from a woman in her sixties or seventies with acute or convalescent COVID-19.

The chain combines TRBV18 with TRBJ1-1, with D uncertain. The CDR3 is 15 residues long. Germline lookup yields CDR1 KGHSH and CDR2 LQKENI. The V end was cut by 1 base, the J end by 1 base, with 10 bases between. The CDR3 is CASSPRTEWNTEAFF. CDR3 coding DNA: TGTGCCAGCTCACCACGCACGGAGTGGAACACTGAAGCTTTCTTT.

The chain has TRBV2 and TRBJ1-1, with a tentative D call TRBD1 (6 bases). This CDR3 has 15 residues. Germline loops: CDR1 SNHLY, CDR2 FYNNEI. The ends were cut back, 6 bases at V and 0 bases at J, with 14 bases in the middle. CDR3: CASRFQTGMNTEAFF. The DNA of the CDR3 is TGTGCCAGCAGATTTCAGACAGGAATGAACACTGAAGCTTTCTTT.

The CDR3 protein is CASSEAGGATLSGYTF. CDR3 sequence (DNA): TGTGCCAGCTCTGAGGCGGGGGGCGCGACCCTCTCTGGCTACACCTTC. The chain joins TRBV2 to TRBJ1-2; perhaps TRBD1 as D (6 bases). Trimming took off 8 bases at V and 7 bases at J, with 26 bases between the two ends. The CDR3 is made up of 16 amino acids. In germline, CDR1 is SNHLY, CDR2 FYNNEI.

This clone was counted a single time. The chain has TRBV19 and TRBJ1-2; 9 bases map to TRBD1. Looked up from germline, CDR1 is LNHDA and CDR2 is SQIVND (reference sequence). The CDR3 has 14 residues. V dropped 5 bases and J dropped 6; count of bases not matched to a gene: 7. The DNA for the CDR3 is TGTGCCAGTAGTGTCGGGGGGACAGGGAATGGCTACACCTTC. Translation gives CASSVGGTGNGYTF.

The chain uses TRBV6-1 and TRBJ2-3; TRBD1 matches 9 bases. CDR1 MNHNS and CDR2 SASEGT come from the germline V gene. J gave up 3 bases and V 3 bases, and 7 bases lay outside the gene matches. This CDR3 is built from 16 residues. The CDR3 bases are TGTGCCAGCAGTGAGACGACAGGGGGAACTACAGATACGCAGTATTTT. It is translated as CASSETTGGTTDTQYF.

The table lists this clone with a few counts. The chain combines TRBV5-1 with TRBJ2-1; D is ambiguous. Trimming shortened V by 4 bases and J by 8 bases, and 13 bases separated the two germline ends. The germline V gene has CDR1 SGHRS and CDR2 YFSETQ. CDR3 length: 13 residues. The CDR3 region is CASSPQAVDEQFF. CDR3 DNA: TGCGCCAGCAGCCCGCAGGCCGTCGATGAGCAGTTCTTC.

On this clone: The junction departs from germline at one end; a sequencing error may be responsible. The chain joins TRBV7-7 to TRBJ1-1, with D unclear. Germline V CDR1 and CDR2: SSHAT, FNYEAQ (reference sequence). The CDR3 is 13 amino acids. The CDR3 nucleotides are TGTGCTAGCAGTCGTGAGCGGAACACTGAAGCTTTCTTT. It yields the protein CASSRERNTEAFF. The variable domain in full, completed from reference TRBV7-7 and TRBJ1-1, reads GAGVSQSPRYKVTKRGQDVTLRCDPISSHATLYWYQQALGQGPEFLTYFNYEAQPDKSGLPSDRFSAERPEGSISTLTIQRTEQRDSAMYRCASSRERNTEAFFGQGTRLTVV.

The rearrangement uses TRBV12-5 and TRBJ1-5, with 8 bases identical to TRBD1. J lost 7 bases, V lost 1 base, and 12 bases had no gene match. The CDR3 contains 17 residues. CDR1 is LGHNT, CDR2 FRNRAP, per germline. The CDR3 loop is CASGLGLVGTGQQPQHF. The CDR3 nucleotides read TGTGCTAGTGGTTTGGGTTTAGTTGGGACAGGCCAACAGCCCCAGCATTTT.

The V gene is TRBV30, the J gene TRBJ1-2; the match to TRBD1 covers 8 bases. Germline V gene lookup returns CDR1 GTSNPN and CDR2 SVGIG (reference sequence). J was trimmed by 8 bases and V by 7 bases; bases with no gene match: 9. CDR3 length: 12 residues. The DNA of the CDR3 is TGTGCCTTACAGGGGGACGAGAAAGGCTACACCTTC. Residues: CALQGDEKGYTF.

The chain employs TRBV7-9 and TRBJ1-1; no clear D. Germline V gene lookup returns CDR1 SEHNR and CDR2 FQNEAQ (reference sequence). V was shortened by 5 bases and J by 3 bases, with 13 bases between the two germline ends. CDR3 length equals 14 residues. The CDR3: CASSPRTGDTEAFF. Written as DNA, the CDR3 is TGTGCCAGCAGCCCCCGGACTGGGGACACTGAAGCTTTCTTT. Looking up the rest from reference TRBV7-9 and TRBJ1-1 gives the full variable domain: DTGVSQNPRHKITKRGQNVTFRCDPISEHNRLYWYRQTLGQGPEFLTYFQNEAQLEKSRLLSDRFSAERPKGSFSTLEIQRTEQGDSAMYLCASSPRTGDTEAFFGQGTRLTVV.

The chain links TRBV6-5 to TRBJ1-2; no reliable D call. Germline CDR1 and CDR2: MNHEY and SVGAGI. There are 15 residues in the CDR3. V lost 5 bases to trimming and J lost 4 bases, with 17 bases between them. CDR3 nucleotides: TGTGCCAGCAGTCCCTCGGAGATCGAAGTCTATGGCTACACCTTC. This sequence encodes CASSPSEIEVYGYTF.

The CDR3 is CASSQQGEGNQPQHF. CDR3 nucleotide sequence: TGTGCCAGCAGTCAACAGGGCGAGGGCAATCAGCCCCAGCATTTT. J is TRBJ1-5 and V is TRBV6-4; perhaps TRBD1 as D (6 bases). In germline, CDR1 is MRHNA, CDR2 SNTAGT. V lost 5 bases and J 2 bases, leaving 13 bases between the germline ends. The CDR3 length is 15 residues.

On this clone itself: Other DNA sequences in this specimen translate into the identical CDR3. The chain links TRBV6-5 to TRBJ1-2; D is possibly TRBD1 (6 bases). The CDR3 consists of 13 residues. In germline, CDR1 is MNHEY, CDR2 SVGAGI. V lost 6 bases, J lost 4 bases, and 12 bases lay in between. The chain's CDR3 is CASRETGFYGYTF. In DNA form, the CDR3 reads TGTGCCAGCAGAGAGACAGGATTCTATGGCTACACCTTC.

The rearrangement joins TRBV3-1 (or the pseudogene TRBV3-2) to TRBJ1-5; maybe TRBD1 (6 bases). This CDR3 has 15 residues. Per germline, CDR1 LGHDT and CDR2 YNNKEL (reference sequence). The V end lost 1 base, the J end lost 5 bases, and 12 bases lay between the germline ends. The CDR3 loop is CASSQGTDSYQPQHF. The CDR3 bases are TGTGCCAGCAGCCAAGGGACGGACAGTTATCAGCCCCAGCATTTT.

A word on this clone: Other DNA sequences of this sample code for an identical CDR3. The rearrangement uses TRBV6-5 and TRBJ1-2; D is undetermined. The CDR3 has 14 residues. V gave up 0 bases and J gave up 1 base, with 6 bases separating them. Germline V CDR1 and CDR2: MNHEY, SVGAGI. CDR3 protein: CASSYSPSNYGYTF. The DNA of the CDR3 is TGTGCCAGCAGTTACTCGCCCAGTAACTATGGCTACACCTTC.

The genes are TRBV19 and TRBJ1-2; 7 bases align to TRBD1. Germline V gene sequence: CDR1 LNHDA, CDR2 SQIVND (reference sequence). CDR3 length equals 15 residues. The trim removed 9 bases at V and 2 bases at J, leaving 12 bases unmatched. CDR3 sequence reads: CASRDQGESNYGYTF. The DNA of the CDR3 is TGTGCCAGCCGTGATCAGGGGGAATCAAACTATGGCTACACCTTC.

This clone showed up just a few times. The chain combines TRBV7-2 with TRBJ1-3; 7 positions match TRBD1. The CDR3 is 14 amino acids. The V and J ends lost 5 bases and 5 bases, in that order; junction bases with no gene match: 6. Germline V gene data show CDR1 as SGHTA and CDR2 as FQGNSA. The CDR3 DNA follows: TGTGCCAGCAGCCTGGGACAGCTAAGAAACACCATATATTTT. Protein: CASSLGQLRNTIYF.

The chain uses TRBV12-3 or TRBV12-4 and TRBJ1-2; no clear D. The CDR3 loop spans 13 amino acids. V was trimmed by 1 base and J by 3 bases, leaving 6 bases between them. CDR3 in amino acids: CASSLVADYGYTF. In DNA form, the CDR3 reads TGTGCCAGCAGTTTAGTGGCAGACTATGGCTACACCTTC.

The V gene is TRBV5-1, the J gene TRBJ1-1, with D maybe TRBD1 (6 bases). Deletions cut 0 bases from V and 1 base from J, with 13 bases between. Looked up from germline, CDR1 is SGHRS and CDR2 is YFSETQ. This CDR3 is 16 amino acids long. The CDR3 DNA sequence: TGCGCCAGCAGCTTGGACAGGGACCTAAAGAACACTGAAGCTTTCTTT. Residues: CASSLDRDLKNTEAFF. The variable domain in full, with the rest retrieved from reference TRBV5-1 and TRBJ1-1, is KAGVTQTPRYLIKTRGQQVTLSCSPISGHRSVSWYQQTPGQGLQFLFEYFSETQRNKGNFPGRFSGRQFSNSRSEMNVSTLELGDSALYLCASSLDRDLKNTEAFFGQGTRLTVV.

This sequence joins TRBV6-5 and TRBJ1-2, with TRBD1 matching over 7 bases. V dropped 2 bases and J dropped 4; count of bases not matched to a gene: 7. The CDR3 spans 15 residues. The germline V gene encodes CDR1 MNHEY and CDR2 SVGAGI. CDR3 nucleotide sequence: TGTGCCAGCAGTTACGCGCCCGGGACAGCCTATGGCTACACCTTC. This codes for CASSYAPGTAYGYTF.

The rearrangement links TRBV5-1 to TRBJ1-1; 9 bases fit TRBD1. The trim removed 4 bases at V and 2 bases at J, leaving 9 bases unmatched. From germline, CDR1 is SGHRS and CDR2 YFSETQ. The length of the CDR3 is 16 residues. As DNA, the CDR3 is TGCGCCAGCAGCCCAACCACGACAGGGGGAAACACTGAAGCTTTCTTT. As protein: CASSPTTTGGNTEAFF.

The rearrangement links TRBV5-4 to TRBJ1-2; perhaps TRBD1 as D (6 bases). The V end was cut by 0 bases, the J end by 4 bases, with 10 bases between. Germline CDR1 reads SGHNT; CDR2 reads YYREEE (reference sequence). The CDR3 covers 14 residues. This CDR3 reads CASSLGGLGYGYTF. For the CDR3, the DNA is TGTGCCAGCAGCTTGGGGGGGCTAGGCTATGGCTACACCTTC.

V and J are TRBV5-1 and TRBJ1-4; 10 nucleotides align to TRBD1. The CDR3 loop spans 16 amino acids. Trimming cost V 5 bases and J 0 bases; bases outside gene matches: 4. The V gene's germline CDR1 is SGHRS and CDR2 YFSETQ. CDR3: CASRRQGASTNEKLFF. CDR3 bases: TGCGCCAGCAGAAGACAGGGGGCTTCAACTAATGAAAAACTGTTTTTT.

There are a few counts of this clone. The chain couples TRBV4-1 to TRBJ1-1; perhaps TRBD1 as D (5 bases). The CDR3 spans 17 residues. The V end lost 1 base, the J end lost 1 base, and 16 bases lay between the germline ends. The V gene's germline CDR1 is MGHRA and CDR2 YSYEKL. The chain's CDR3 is CASSQVTFRRANTEAFF. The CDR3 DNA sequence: TGCGCCAGCAGCCAAGTAACCTTCCGCAGGGCGAACACTGAAGCTTTCTTT.

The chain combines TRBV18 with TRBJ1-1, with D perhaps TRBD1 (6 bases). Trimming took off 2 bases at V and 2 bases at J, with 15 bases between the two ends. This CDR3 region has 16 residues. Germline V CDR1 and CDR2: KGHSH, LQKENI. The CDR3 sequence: CASSPSGGQFNTEAFF. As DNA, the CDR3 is TGTGCCAGCTCACCATCAGGAGGACAGTTCAACACTGAAGCTTTCTTT.

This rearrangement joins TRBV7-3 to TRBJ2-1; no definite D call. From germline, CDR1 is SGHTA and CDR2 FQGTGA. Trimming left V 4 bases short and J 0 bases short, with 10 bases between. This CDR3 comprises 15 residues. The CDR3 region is CASSYLQSSYNEQFF. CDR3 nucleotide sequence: TGTGCCAGCAGCTACCTACAGAGCTCCTACAATGAGCAGTTCTTC.

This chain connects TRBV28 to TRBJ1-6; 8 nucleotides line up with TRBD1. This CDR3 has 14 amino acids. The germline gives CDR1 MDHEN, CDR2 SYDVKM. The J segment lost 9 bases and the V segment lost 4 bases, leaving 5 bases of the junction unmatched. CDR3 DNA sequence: TGTGCCAGCAGTTCACACGGACAGGGTTCACCCCTCCACTTT. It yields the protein CASSSHGQGSPLHF.

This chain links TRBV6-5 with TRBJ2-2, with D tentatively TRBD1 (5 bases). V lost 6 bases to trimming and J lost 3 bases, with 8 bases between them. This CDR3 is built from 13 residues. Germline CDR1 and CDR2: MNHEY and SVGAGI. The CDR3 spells CASRVQDTGELFF. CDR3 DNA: TGTGCCAGCAGGGTACAGGACACCGGGGAGCTGTTTTTT.

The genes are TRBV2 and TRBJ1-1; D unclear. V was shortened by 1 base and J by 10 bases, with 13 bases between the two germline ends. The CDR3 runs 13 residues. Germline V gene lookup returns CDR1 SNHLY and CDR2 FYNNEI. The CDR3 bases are TGTGCCAGCAGTGAAGGGCCGGGGTCGAGAGCTTTCTTT. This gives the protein CASSEGPGSRAFF.

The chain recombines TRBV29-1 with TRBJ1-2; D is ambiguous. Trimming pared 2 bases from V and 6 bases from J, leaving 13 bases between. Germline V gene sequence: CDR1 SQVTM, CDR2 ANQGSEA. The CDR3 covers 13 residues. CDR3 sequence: CSVERGTGNGYTF. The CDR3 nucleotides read TGCAGCGTTGAACGAGGCACGGGGAATGGCTACACCTTC.